This T cell receptor (beta chain) came from a study of T cell repertoires in cytomegalovirus infection. Overall study: Alongside well-studied HLA-B-restricted CMV epitopes, recently identified HLA-C-restricted CMV epitopes were also used.

Study observations and caveats: Adding up the frequency of public TCR beta families identified people who carried CMV plus the relevant HLA. It was HLA-C-restricted CMV-specific TCR beta clonotypes that dominated the response ex vivo.

The CDR3 is 13 residues long. Germline loops: CDR1 LGHDT, CDR2 YNNKEL (reference sequence). The V end was cut by 3 bases, the J end by 8 bases, with 13 bases between. TCRdb recomputed calls from the reads with MiXCR, one row per CDR3 protein. There are just over 450,000 distinct CDR3 sequences in the sample; about 42% occur only once, and roughly two fifths lies in the top ten. Details on this clonotype: Its antigen remains unidentified.

The sequence was obtained from a human donor in good health (CMV status not recorded). Some clones in this sample may be carry-over from other donors' samples. Sequences were derived from cultured PBMCs, sampled from culture after CMV antigen stimulation. This chain links TRBV3-1 with TRBJ1-1; D possibly corresponds to TRBD1 (5 bases). The CDR3 is CASSHRGGVEAFF. Here the CDR3 DNA reads TGTGCCAGCAGCCATAGGGGCGGGGTAGAAGCTTTCTTT.